The 25 T cell receptor beta chains below were found in one sample sequenced in a study of shared clonotypes between healthy human individuals. Clones were sequenced by immunoSEQ multiplex PCR, and TCRdb holds only the in-frame ones, with some missing. The sample contains 2 million to 2.5 million clones, about 95% of which appear only once. CD45RO-negative, CCR7-selected cells formed the naive CD8 fraction, which excluded terminally differentiated effector memory CD45RA+ cells. The specimen was naive CD8+ T cells sorted from blood. The origin of the receptors is a man aged 18 to 29 in good health.

This clone was counted a single time. Other DNA sequences in the sample encode the same CDR3. The chain employs TRBV29-1 and TRBJ2-7, with 10 bases matching TRBD1. This CDR3 has 12 amino acids. Germline V gives CDR1 SQVTM, CDR2 ANQGSEA. J gave up 3 bases and V 6 bases, and 2 bases lay outside the gene matches. CDR3 residues: CSVDRGGYEQYF. The CDR3 DNA reads TGCAGCGTGGACAGGGGGGGCTACGAGCAGTACTTC.

CDR3 nucleotide sequence: TGTGCCAGCAGTGCTCCGGGGTACGAGCAGTACTTC. This encodes CASSAPGYEQYF. The gene calls are TRBV6-1 and TRBJ2-7, with D possibly TRBD2 on 5 matching bases. The V gene lost 4 bases and the J gene lost 4 bases, with 8 bases spanning the gap. The CDR3 consists of 12 residues. Germline V lookup: CDR1 MNHNS, CDR2 SASEGT.

This chain uses TRBV30 with TRBJ2-1; D perhaps matches TRBD2 (5 bases). The V gene lost 1 base and the J gene lost 9 bases, with 16 bases spanning the gap. The CDR3 covers 14 residues. The germline CDR1 and CDR2 sequences are GTSNPN and SVGIG (reference sequence). In nucleotides, the CDR3 is TGTGCCTGGAGTGACGGAACCGCGGGTGGTGAGCAGTTCTTC. As protein: CAWSDGTAGGEQFF. The variable domain in full, completed from reference TRBV30 and TRBJ2-1, reads SQTIHQWPATLVQPVGSPLSLECTVEGTSNPNLYWYRQAAGRGLQLLFYSVGIGQISSEVPQNLSASRPQDRQFILSSKKLLLSDSGFYLCAWSDGTAGGEQFFGPGTRLTVL.

The chain carries TRBV27 and TRBJ2-1; TRBD2 aligns across 11 bases. V lost 8 bases to trimming and J lost 6 bases; unmatched junction nucleotides: 6. Looked up from germline, CDR1 is MNHEY and CDR2 is SMNVEV (reference sequence). The CDR3 is made up of 14 amino acids. The CDR3 DNA reads TGTGCCAGCGCCGATGGGACTAGCGGCAATGAGCAGTTCTTC. Translated: CASADGTSGNEQFF.

CDR3 in DNA: TGTGCCTGGAGTGTACAAACCCCCCTCCACTTT. It translates to CAWSVQTPLHF. The chain uses TRBV30 and TRBJ1-6; D call uncertain. The V end lost 0 bases, the J end lost 13 bases, and 7 bases lay between the germline ends. Germline values: CDR1 GTSNPN, CDR2 SVGIG (reference sequence). The CDR3 runs to 11 residues. Full variable domain (rest looked up from reference TRBV30 and TRBJ1-6): SQTIHQWPATLVQPVGSPLSLECTVEGTSNPNLYWYRQAAGRGLQLLFYSVGIGQISSEVPQNLSASRPQDRQFILSSKKLLLSDSGFYLCAWSVQTPLHFGNGTRLTVT.

The chain has TRBV13 and TRBJ2-7; TRBD2 aligns across 11 bases. V dropped 5 bases and J dropped 4; count of bases not matched to a gene: 7. Germline CDR1 reads PRHDT; CDR2 reads FYEKMQ (reference sequence). There are 15 residues in the CDR3. The CDR3 DNA sequence: TGTGCCAGCAGCACCACTAGCGGGAGCGGGTACGAGCAGTACTTC. Its translation: CASSTTSGSGYEQYF.

V usage is TRBV13 and J usage is TRBJ2-7; weak D call: TRBD2 (6 bases). Germline V gene sequence: CDR1 PRHDT, CDR2 FYEKMQ (reference sequence). The CDR3 runs 14 residues. V was clipped by 8 bases and J by 0 bases, with 14 bases between them. CDR3 sequence: CASLFLANSYEQYF. The CDR3 bases are TGTGCCAGCCTCTTTCTAGCGAACTCCTACGAGCAGTACTTC.

The rearrangement uses TRBV7-2 and TRBJ2-3, with TRBD2 matching over 13 bases. This CDR3 is 18 amino acids long. V shed 5 bases, J shed 0 bases, and the junction held 8 bases outside the gene matches. Germline V gene data show CDR1 as SGHTA and CDR2 as FQGNSA. The CDR3 sequence: CASSLLAGGHSSTDTQYF. Written as DNA, the CDR3 is TGTGCCAGCAGCCTACTAGCGGGAGGGCACTCTAGCACAGATACGCAGTATTTT.

The genes are TRBV19 and TRBJ1-1; 7 bases are a match to TRBD1. The V segment lost 10 bases and the J segment 1 base; nucleotides outside the gene matches: 15. CDR1 LNHDA and CDR2 SQIVND come from the germline V gene (reference sequence). CDR3 size: 16 residues. The CDR3 region has the DNA TGTGCCACCTCTGTTGGAGGGGGCGTGAGGAACACTGAAGCTTTCTTT. Amino acid sequence: CATSVGGGVRNTEAFF.

The chain carries TRBV13 and TRBJ2-3, with TRBD2 matching 8 bases. The V and J ends lost 2 bases and 0 bases, in that order; junction bases with no gene match: 16. CDR3 length: 20 residues. The germline V gene has CDR1 PRHDT and CDR2 FYEKMQ (reference sequence). The CDR3 sequence is CASSLSSGLAGPESTDTQYF. DNA for the CDR3: TGTGCCAGCAGCTTAAGCAGTGGTCTAGCGGGCCCCGAGAGCACAGATACGCAGTATTTT.

V is TRBV30 and J is TRBJ2-5; 8 bases match TRBD1. V shed 2 bases, J shed 2 bases, and the junction held 4 bases outside the gene matches. In germline, CDR1 is GTSNPN, CDR2 SVGIG (reference sequence). This CDR3 contains 14 residues. The CDR3 loop is CAWSRTGLQETQYF. The DNA for the CDR3 is TGTGCCTGGAGTCGGACAGGGCTACAAGAGACCCAGTACTTC. Drawing the rest from reference TRBV30 and TRBJ2-5, the complete variable domain is SQTIHQWPATLVQPVGSPLSLECTVEGTSNPNLYWYRQAAGRGLQLLFYSVGIGQISSEVPQNLSASRPQDRQFILSSKKLLLSDSGFYLCAWSRTGLQETQYFGPGTRLLVL.

This chain joins TRBV4-1 and TRBJ2-7; perhaps TRBD1 as D (5 bases). The V gene lost 10 bases and the J gene lost 5 bases, with 18 bases spanning the gap. Per germline, CDR1 MGHRA and CDR2 YSYEKL. This CDR3 is 13 amino acids long. The CDR3 sequence is CATSARVNNEQYF. The CDR3 DNA sequence: TGCGCCACCTCGGCCAGGGTTAATAACGAGCAGTACTTC.

V gene TRBV4-1 combines with J gene TRBJ1-5; tentatively, D is TRBD1 (6 bases). Germline CDR1 MGHRA, CDR2 YSYEKL. The CDR3 is 16 amino acids. V was cut by 1 base and J by 2 bases, with 12 bases left in between. The CDR3 spells CASSQVEQGGNQPQHF. CDR3 DNA: TGCGCCAGCAGCCAAGTAGAACAGGGAGGCAATCAGCCCCAGCATTTT.

The gene calls are TRBV5-1 and TRBJ1-5, with D perhaps matching TRBD1 (5 bases). V gave up 0 bases and J gave up 3 bases, with 10 bases separating them. This CDR3 has 15 residues. The germline V gene has CDR1 SGHRS and CDR2 YFSETQ. The CDR3 bases are TGCGCCAGCAGCTTGGTCACGGGGACCAATCAGCCCCAGCATTTT. Protein: CASSLVTGTNQPQHF.

The rearrangement links TRBV5-5 to TRBJ2-7; no firm D call. Germline assignment: CDR1 SGHKS and CDR2 YYEKEE (reference sequence). Trimming cost V 0 bases and J 2 bases, with 9 bases left between them. The CDR3 has 14 residues. The DNA for the CDR3 is TGTGCCAGCAGCTTGGCCAGGTCCCCCTACGAGCAGTACTTC. Translation: CASSLARSPYEQYF.

V and J are TRBV7-9 and TRBJ2-1; 13 bases map to TRBD2. Trimming at V came to 6 bases and at J to 8 bases, leaving 7 bases not matched to a gene. Germline CDR1 and CDR2: SEHNR and FQNEAQ (reference sequence). This CDR3 region has 15 residues. Written as DNA, the CDR3 is TGTGCCAGCAGTCGTTGGACTAGCGGGAGTGATGAGCAGTTCTTC. Translation: CASSRWTSGSDEQFF.

The rearrangement joins TRBV6-5 to TRBJ1-2, with 7 bases that match TRBD1. Germline V CDR1 and CDR2: MNHEY, SVGAGI. V was pared by 5 bases and J by 3 bases, with 9 bases of the junction left unmatched. CDR3 length: 15 amino acids. The CDR3, as DNA: TGTGCCAGCAGTGGGGGGACAGAGACTTACTATGGCTACACCTTC. Its translation: CASSGGTETYYGYTF.

The rearrangement uses TRBV16 and TRBJ1-1; 9 bases match TRBD1. There are 12 residues in the CDR3. CDR1 and CDR2 (germline): KGHSY, FQNENV. Trimming removed 4 bases from V and 7 bases from J; junction bases left unmatched: 1. The CDR3 DNA reads TGTGCCAGCAGCCGACAGGGGGGTGAAGCTTTCTTT. It translates to CASSRQGGEAFF.

This clone was counted a single time. The chain carries TRBV25-1 and TRBJ2-3, with a weak D call TRBD2 (5 bases). Germline-derived CDR1 and CDR2 are MGHDK and SYGVNS. Between the trimmed V and J ends, which lost 5 bases and 5 bases, there was a span of 11 bases. The CDR3 extends over 13 amino acids. The CDR3 nucleotides are TGTGCCAGCAGTCCACGACGGGGAGATACGCAGTATTTT. Encoded protein: CASSPRRGDTQYF. The complete variable domain, with remaining parts taken from reference TRBV25-1 and TRBJ2-3, reads EADIYQTPRYLVIGTGKKITLECSQTMGHDKMYWYQQDPGMELHLIHYSYGVNSTEKGDLSSESTVSRIRTEHFPLTLESARPSHTSQYLCASSPRRGDTQYFGPGTRLTVL.

This sequence joins TRBV11-2 and TRBJ2-7; D is ambiguous. V was pared by 3 bases and J by 4 bases, with 7 bases between. This CDR3 spans 12 amino acids. Per germline, CDR1 SGHAT and CDR2 FQNNGV. The CDR3 region is CASSFEAYEQYF. The CDR3 nucleotides read TGTGCCAGCAGCTTTGAAGCGTACGAGCAGTACTTC.

CDR3 nucleotide sequence: TGTGCCAGCAGCATTCAACCAGGGGGCGAGCAGTACTTC. Residues: CASSIQPGGEQYF. The V and J genes are TRBV11-3 and TRBJ2-7; the match to TRBD1 covers 7 bases. CDR3 length: 13 amino acids. Germline-derived CDR1 and CDR2 are SGHNT and YENEEA. The ends lost 5 bases at V and 6 bases at J; junction bases unmatched: 7.

The chain couples TRBV7-8 to TRBJ2-7; weak D call: TRBD1 (5 bases). Trimming removed 0 bases at V and 0 bases at J, with 15 bases between. The CDR3 is made up of 17 amino acids. Germline lookup yields CDR1 SGHVS and CDR2 FQNEAQ. The CDR3, as DNA: TGTGCCAGCAGCTTAGCAACTGAAGGGGCCCGCTCCTACGAGCAGTACTTC. Its protein product is CASSLATEGARSYEQYF.

The rearrangement links TRBV4-1 to TRBJ2-7, with D possibly TRBD1 on 6 matching bases. The CDR3 spans 15 residues. The ends were cut back, 1 base at V and 2 bases at J, with 12 bases in the middle. The germline V gene encodes CDR1 MGHRA and CDR2 YSYEKL. This CDR3 is CASSQGAQGPYEQYF. The CDR3 nucleotides read TGCGCCAGCAGCCAAGGCGCACAGGGCCCCTACGAGCAGTACTTC.

This chain uses TRBV29-1 with TRBJ2-3; D not certain. The CDR3 length is 12 residues. V was clipped by 3 bases and J by 2 bases, with 6 bases between them. The V gene's germline CDR1 is SQVTM and CDR2 ANQGSEA. The CDR3 protein is CSVDKDTDTQYF. CDR3 DNA: TGCAGCGTTGATAAAGACACAGATACGCAGTATTTT.

CDR3 sequence (DNA): TGTGCCAGCAGTGATCCCCCCGAGGCTAGCGGGAGTACAGATACGCAGTATTTT. Translation gives CASSDPPEASGSTDTQYF. The chain links TRBV2 to TRBJ2-3; TRBD2 matches at 10 bases. V lost 3 bases, J lost 3 bases, and 12 bases stayed unmatched. There are 18 residues in the CDR3. Germline CDR1 is SNHLY and CDR2 is FYNNEI.